This TCR beta chain is drawn from a study of blood T cell repertoires in COVID-19. The wider study: The United States, Italy and Spain supplied acute and convalescent COVID-19 samples. Sources were T cells, B-cell-depleted T cells, or PBMCs; the material itself was cDNA or gDNA.

The assay was immunoSEQ multiplex PCR, and TCRdb's table has in-frame clones only and misses some. The data show around 76,000 clones, around 91% seen once. Between the trimmed V and J ends, which lost 3 bases and 0 bases, there was a span of 14 bases. Germline V gene sequence: CDR1 SGHRS, CDR2 YFSETQ. The CDR3 consists of 16 residues. The receptor was derived from a human donor in a cohort sampled during active COVID-19. Sequenced: peripheral blood. The gene calls are TRBV5-1 and TRBJ2-3, with D possibly matching TRBD2 (5 bases). CDR3 nucleotides: TGCGCCAGCAGCTGGAGGCCTACGACTAGCACAGATACGCAGTATTTT. Its translation is CASSWRPTTSTDTQYF.